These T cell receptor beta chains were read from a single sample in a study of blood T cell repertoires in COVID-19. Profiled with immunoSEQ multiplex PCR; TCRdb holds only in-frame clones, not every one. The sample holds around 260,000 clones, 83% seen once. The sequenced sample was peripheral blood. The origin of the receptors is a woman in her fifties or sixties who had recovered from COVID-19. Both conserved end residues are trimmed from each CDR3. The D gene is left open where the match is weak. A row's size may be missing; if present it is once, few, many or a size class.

CDR3 protein: SVGAPGGEETQY
V gene: TRBV29-1
clone size: NA
J gene: TRBJ2-5
D gene: TRBD2

CDR3 protein: ASSLRDRGAEQY
V gene: TRBV6-2/TRBV6-3
clone size: few
J gene: TRBJ2-7
D gene: TRBD1

CDR3 protein: AWRVVRGGNMSPLH
V gene: TRBV30
clone size: NA
J gene: TRBJ1-6
D gene: NA

CDR3 protein: ASRSSTDYGYT
V gene: TRBV12-2
clone size: NA
J gene: TRBJ1-2
D gene: NA

CDR3 protein: ASSILAGVSSNEQF
V gene: TRBV5-1
clone size: NA
J gene: TRBJ2-1
D gene: TRBD2

CDR3 protein: ASNPGLNLGF
V gene: TRBV2
clone size: NA
J gene: TRBJ1-1
D gene: NA

CDR3 protein: ASSVTSGSDNEQF
V gene: TRBV9
clone size: NA
J gene: TRBJ2-1
D gene: TRBD2

CDR3 protein: ASSPRSVLDTQY
V gene: TRBV27
clone size: many
J gene: TRBJ2-3
D gene: NA

CDR3 protein: ASSFTGTGILYQETQY
V gene: TRBV28
clone size: NA
J gene: TRBJ2-5
D gene: TRBD1

CDR3 protein: AFTGQDNSPLH
V gene: TRBV30
clone size: few
J gene: TRBJ1-6
D gene: TRBD1

CDR3 protein: ASSVGSRGNTIY
V gene: TRBV9
clone size: few
J gene: TRBJ1-3
D gene: NA

CDR3 protein: ASSDHRDSLNSPLH
V gene: TRBV6-1
clone size: NA
J gene: TRBJ1-6
D gene: TRBD1

CDR3 protein: ASSSGLAGSDETQY
V gene: TRBV7-8
clone size: once
J gene: TRBJ2-5
D gene: TRBD2

CDR3 protein: ASQNTGELF
V gene: TRBV10-2
clone size: NA
J gene: TRBJ2-2
D gene: NA